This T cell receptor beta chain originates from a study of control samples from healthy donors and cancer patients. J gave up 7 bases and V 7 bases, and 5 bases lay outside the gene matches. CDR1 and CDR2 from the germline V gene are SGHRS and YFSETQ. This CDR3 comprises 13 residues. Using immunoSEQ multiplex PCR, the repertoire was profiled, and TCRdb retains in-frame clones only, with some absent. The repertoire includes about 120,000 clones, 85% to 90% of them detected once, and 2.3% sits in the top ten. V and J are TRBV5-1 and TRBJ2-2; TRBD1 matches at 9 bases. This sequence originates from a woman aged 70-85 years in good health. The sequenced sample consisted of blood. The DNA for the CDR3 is TGCGCCAGCCTCCGGGACAGGGACGGGGAGCTGTTTTTT. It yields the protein CASLRDRDGELFF. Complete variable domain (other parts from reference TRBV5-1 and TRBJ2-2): KAGVTQTPRYLIKTRGQQVTLSCSPISGHRSVSWYQQTPGQGLQFLFEYFSETQRNKGNFPGRFSGRQFSNSRSEMNVSTLELGDSALYLCASLRDRDGELFFGEGSRLTVL.